This passage covers 5 T cell receptor beta chains from one sample sequenced in a study of vaccination and CD4 T cells after COVID-19. Their cognate antigens are unknown. Treatment described: roughly 10-day PBMC culture with coronavirus spike peptide pools or control peptides (ViraFEST assay). From the unexposed donor, CD4+ T cells were collected ahead of the COVID-19 pandemic (2011-2018). Cultured CD4+ T cell DNA underwent sequencing with the Oncomine TCR Beta short-read assay. In TCRdb, the PCR reads were re-called with MiXCR into one record per CDR3 protein. Among about 8,000 distinct CDR3 sequences listed, about 40% were seen once. Sequencing was performed on CD4+ T cells from blood, cultured in vitro. These receptors all come from a human donor in good health.

This clonotype was observed a few times. The CDR3 is CASSIGRQNTEAFF. The CDR3 DNA follows: TGTGCCAGTAGTATCGGACGCCAGAACACTGAAGCTTTCTTT. The J gene is TRBJ1-1, the V gene TRBV19; D remains ambiguous. Between the trimmed V and J ends, which lost 3 bases and 1 base, there was a span of 9 bases. Germline V lookup: CDR1 LNHDA, CDR2 SQIVND (reference sequence). This CDR3 spans 14 amino acids.

In its sample, this clonotype was seen a few times. The rearrangement uses TRBV27 and TRBJ1-1; D ambiguous. This CDR3 has 11 amino acids. Germline V gene sequence: CDR1 MNHEY, CDR2 SMNVEV (reference sequence). V was clipped by 11 bases and J by 5 bases, with 12 bases between them. The CDR3 bases are TGTGCCCAGGCCCGTGGAACTGAAGCTTTCTTT. Amino acids: CAQARGTEAFF.

The chain recombines TRBV19 with TRBJ1-6; no firm D call. This CDR3 has 13 residues. Trimming took off 4 bases at V and 9 bases at J, with 10 bases between the two ends. The germline gives CDR1 LNHDA, CDR2 SQIVND (reference sequence). The CDR3 DNA is TGTGCCAGTAGTACGCAGGCGCTTTCACCCCTCCACTTT. Residues: CASSTQALSPLHF.

The gene calls are TRBV30 and TRBJ1-2, with D maybe TRBD1 (5 bases). The CDR3 runs to 14 residues. V lost 0 bases and J 4 bases, leaving 12 bases between the germline ends. CDR1 is GTSNPN, CDR2 SVGIG, per germline (reference sequence). CDR3 loop: CAWSVNAGLYGYTF. CDR3 DNA: TGTGCCTGGAGTGTAAACGCAGGGCTCTATGGCTACACCTTC.

The chain recombines TRBV5-1 with TRBJ1-1; D gene ambiguous. The CDR3 has 13 amino acids. Germline loops: CDR1 SGHRS, CDR2 YFSETQ. Trimming left V 4 bases short and J 4 bases short, with 11 bases between. The DNA for the CDR3 is TGCGCCAGCAGCCCCTCTAGTCGCACTGAAGCTTTCTTT. Translating it yields CASSPSSRTEAFF.